This TCR beta chain came from a study of T cells expressing NK-cell markers. About the study: Sorted CD3+CD56+NKG2C+, CD3+CD56+NKG2C- and CD3+CD56-NKG2C+ T-cell subsets were beta-chain profiled.

Following a re-call of the 5' RACE reads, TCRdb has one entry per CDR3 protein and lacks DNA. This table holds roughly 180,000 distinct CDR3 sequences. Source material: blood T cells: a sorted CD56 or NKG2C T cell subset, CD4+ or CD8+ T cells, or bulk PBMC T cells (not recorded which). This sequence was found in a woman aged 18 to 75 in good health.

The CDR3 sequence: CASSPRQGGSEKLFF. This chain links TRBV5-1 with TRBJ1-4; the D gene TCRdb calls, TRBD1, cannot be checked with no DNA. There are 15 residues in the CDR3. The germline V gene encodes CDR1 SGHRS and CDR2 YFSETQ.